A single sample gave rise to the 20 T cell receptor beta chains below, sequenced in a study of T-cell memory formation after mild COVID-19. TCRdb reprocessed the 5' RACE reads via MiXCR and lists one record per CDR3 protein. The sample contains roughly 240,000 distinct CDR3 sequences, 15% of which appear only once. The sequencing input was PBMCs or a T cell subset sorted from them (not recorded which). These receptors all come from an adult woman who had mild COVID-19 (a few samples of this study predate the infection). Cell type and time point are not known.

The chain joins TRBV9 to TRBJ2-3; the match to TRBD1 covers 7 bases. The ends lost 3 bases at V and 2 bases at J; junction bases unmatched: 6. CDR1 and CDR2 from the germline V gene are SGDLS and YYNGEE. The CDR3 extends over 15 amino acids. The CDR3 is CASSAGTANTDTQYF. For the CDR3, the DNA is TGTGCCAGCAGCGCCGGGACAGCAAACACAGATACGCAGTATTTT.

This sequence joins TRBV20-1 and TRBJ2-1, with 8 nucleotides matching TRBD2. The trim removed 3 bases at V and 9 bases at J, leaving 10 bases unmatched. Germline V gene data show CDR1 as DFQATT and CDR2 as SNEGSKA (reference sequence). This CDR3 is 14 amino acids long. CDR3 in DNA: TGCAGTGCTAGTAGGCCGGGACTAGGCCGTGAGCAGTTCTTC. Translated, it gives CSASRPGLGREQFF.

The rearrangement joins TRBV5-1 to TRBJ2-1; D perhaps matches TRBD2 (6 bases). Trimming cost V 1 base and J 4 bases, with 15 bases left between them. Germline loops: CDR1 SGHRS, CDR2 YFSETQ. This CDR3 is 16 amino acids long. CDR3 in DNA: TGCGCCAGCAGCTTGAACGGGAGAAGAGAGTACAATGAGCAGTTCTTC. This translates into CASSLNGRREYNEQFF.

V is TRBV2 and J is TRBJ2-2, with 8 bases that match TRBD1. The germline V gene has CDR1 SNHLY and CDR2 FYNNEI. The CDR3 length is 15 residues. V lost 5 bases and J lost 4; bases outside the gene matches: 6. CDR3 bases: TGTGCCAGCAGTTTCGCGACAGGGGCCACCGGGGAGCTGTTTTTT. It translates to CASSFATGATGELFF.

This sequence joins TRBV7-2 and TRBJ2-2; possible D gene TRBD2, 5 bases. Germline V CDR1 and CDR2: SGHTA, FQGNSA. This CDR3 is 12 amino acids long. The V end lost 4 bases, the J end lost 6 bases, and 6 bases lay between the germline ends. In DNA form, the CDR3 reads TGTGCCAGCAGCTACGGGGCCGGGGAGCTGTTTTTT. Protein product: CASSYGAGELFF.

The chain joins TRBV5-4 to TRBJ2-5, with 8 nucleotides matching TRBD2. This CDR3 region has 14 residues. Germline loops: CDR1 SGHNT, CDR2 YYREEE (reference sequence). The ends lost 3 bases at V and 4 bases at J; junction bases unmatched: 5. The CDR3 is CASSSGGGLETQYF. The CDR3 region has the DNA TGTGCCAGCAGCTCGGGAGGGGGTTTAGAGACCCAGTACTTC.

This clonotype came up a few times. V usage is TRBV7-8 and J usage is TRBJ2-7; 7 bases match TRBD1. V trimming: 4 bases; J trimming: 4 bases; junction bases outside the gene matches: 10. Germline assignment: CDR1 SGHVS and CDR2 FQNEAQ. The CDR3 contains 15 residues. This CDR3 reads CASSSPWDRDYEQYF. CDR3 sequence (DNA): TGTGCCAGCAGCTCGCCCTGGGACAGAGATTACGAGCAGTACTTC.

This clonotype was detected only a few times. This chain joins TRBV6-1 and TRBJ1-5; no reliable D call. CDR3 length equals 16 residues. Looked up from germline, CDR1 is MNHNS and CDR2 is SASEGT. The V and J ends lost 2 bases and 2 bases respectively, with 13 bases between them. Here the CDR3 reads CASSERGVVRNQPQHF. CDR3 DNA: TGTGCCAGCAGTGAACGTGGGGTTGTGCGCAATCAGCCCCAGCATTTT.

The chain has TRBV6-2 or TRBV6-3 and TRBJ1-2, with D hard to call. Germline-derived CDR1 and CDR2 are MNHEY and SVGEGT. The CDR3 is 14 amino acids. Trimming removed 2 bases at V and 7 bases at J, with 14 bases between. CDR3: CASSYAAGAGGYTF. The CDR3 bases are TGTGCCAGCAGTTACGCCGCGGGAGCTGGTGGCTACACCTTC.

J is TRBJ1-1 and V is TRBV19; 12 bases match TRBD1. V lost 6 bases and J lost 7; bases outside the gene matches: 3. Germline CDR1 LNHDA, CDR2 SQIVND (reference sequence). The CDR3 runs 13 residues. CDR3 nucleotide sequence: TGTGCCAGTAGGGGACAGGGGGCGTTTGAAGCTTTCTTT. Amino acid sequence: CASRGQGAFEAFF.

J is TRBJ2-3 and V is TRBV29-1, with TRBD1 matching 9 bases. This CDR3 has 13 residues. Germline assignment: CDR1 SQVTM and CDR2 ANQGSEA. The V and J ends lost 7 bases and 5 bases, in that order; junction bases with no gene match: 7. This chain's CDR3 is CSAGTGRGDTQYF. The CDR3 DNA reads TGCAGCGCCGGGACAGGGCGTGGAGATACGCAGTATTTT.

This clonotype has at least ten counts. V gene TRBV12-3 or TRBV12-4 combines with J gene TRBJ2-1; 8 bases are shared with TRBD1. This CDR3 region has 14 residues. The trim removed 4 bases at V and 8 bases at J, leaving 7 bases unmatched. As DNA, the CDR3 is TGTGCCAGCAGTTACAGGGGGTCGAGCGATGAGCAGTTCTTC. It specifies CASSYRGSSDEQFF.

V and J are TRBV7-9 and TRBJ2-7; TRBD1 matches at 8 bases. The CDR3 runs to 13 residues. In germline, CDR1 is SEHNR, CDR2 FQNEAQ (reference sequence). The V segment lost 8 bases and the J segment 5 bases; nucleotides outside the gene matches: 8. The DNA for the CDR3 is TGTGCCAGCGTACACAGGGGGTCCGACGAGCAGTACTTC. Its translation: CASVHRGSDEQYF.

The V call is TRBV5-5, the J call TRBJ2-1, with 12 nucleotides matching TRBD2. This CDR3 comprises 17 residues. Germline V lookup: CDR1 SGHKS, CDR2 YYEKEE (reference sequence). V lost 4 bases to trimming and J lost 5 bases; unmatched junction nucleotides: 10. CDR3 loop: CASSLGPGLAGNNEQFF. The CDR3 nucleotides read TGTGCCAGCAGCCTGGGACCGGGACTAGCGGGCAACAATGAGCAGTTCTTC.

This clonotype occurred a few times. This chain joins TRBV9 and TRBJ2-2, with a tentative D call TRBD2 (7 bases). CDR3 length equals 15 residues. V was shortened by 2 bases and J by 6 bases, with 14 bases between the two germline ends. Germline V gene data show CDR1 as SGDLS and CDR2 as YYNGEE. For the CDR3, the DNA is TGTGCCAGCAGCGTGGCTACAGGGAGGGCCGGGGAGCTGTTTTTT. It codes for CASSVATGRAGELFF.

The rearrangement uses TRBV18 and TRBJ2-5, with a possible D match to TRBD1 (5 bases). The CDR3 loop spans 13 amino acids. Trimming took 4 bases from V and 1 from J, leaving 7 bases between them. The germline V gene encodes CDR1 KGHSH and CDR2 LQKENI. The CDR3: CASSQGLQETQYF. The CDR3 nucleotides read TGTGCCAGCTCACAGGGGCTCCAAGAGACCCAGTACTTC.

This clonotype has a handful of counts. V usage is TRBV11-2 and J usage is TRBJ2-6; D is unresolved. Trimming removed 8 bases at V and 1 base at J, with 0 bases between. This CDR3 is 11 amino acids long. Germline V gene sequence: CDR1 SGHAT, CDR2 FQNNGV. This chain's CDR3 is CASSGANVLTF. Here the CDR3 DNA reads TGTGCCAGCTCTGGGGCCAACGTCCTGACTTTC.

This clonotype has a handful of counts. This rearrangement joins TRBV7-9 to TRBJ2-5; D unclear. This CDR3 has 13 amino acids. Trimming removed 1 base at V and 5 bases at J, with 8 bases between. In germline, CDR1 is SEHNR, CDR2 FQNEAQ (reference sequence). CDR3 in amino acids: CASSLDSLETQYF. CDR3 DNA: TGTGCCAGCAGCTTAGATTCCCTCGAGACCCAGTACTTC.

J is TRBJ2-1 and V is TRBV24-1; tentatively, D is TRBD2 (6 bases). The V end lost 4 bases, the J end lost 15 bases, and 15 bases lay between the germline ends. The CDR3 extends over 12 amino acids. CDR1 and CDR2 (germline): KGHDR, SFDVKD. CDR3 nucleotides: TGTGCCACCAGTGACTTCGCGGGGTCCCTGTTCTTC. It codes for CATSDFAGSLFF.

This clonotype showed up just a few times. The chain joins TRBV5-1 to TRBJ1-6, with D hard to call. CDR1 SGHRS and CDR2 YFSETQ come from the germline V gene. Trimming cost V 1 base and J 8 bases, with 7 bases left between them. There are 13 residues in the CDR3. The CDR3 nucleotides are TGCGCCAGCAGCTTGAAGGATTATTCACCCCTCCACTTT. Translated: CASSLKDYSPLHF.